This note documents a single T cell receptor (beta chain) sequence. Its target is not known. V dropped 1 base and J dropped 4 bases, with 11 bases sitting between them. CDR3 length equals 15 residues. The germline gives CDR1 LGHDT, CDR2 YNNKEL (reference sequence). Here immunoSEQ multiplex PCR was the method, and the copy in TCRdb shows in-frame clones only, minus some. In the table there are under 200,000 clones, 85% to 90% of which are singletons. The sample is drawn from a study of T cell responses to AZD1222 COVID-19 vaccine. Overall study results and limits: At study baseline, merely about 6 AZD1222 recipients were seropositive. No repertoire was sampled before or during the peak T cell response, only after it. Rises in breadth and depth of Spike-specific TCRs came after two AZD1222 doses. Within unmutated variant regions lay the reported targets of nearly half of spike-specific TCRs.

The input for sequencing was peripheral blood, taken on day 0 of MenACWY control vaccination. This receptor was taken from an adult in good health. This chain joins TRBV3-1 (or the pseudogene TRBV3-2) and TRBJ1-5, with D perhaps TRBD1 (6 bases). The CDR3, as DNA: TGTGCCAGCAGCCAAGCCGTAACAGGGAATCAGCCCCAGCATTTT. Amino acids: CASSQAVTGNQPQHF.